The entry below describes one TCR beta chain. Germline CDR1 and CDR2: SGHTA and FQGNSA. This CDR3 is 15 amino acids long. V was trimmed by 1 base and J by 3 bases, leaving 9 bases between them. The data were obtained in a study of blood T cell repertoires in COVID-19. Study overall: Sites in the United States, Italy and Spain provided acute and convalescent COVID-19 samples. T cells, B-cell-depleted T cells, or PBMCs provided the cDNA or gDNA that served as material.

A Seattle source enrolled patients during active infection and followed them longitudinally. In the authors' workflow: Amplification from reference gene primers served as the basis for estimated nucleated cell counts. Measured with immunoSEQ multiplex PCR; TCRdb has only the in-frame clones, and not every one. Clone size and V and J calls were adopted from that table, with D and trimming inferred from the DNA. The table lists about 92,000 clones, about 83% of them singletons. The sequenced sample consisted of peripheral blood. The gene calls are TRBV7-2 and TRBJ1-4; D may be TRBD1 (5 bases). This sequence was found in an older woman with COVID-19, enrolled during active disease. This chain's CDR3 is CASSLVGGSNEKLFF. CDR3 bases: TGTGCCAGCAGCTTAGTTGGGGGGTCTAATGAAAAACTGTTTTTT.